A selection of T cell receptor beta chains follows, all from one sample in a study of regulatory T cells in long-lasting Graves disease. One entry per CDR3 protein results from TCRdb running MiXCR on the multiplex PCR reads. The data show hundreds of thousands of distinct CDR3 sequences, roughly 16% seen once. These data were also filed under a second study, of T cells in Graves' hyperthyroidism and ophthalmopathy.

The source was peripheral blood mononuclear cells (PBMCs), collected at new diagnosis, from a patient treated with antithyroid drugs. The source of these receptors is a woman in her twenties or thirties with Graves disease. Both conserved end residues are part of each CDR3. D genes are given only for firm matches. Expanded clones are given a class, and other clones once, few, many or no size at all.

cdr3_nt cdr3_aa d_call cdr3_length j_call v_call clone_size
TGCAGTGCTCGCTACACTCGACAGGCGGCCGAGCAGTACTTC CSARYTRQAAEQYF NA 14 TRBJ2-7 TRBV20-1 few
TGTGCCAGTTCCCAACGGGCTGCTGGGGCCAACGTCCTGACTTTC CASSQRAAGANVLTF NA 15 TRBJ2-6 TRBV19 few
TGTGCCAGCAGTGAAATGGGCGGGAGGGTCGCAGATACGCAGTATTTT CASSEMGGRVADTQYF TRBD2 16 TRBJ2-3 TRBV2 many
TGTGCCAGCAGCTTAGGGATGGTAGAGACCCAGTACTTC CASSLGMVETQYF NA 13 TRBJ2-5 TRBV7-2 many
TGTGCCAGCAGGGTACAGGGCAGTGAGCAGTTCTTC CASRVQGSEQFF NA 12 TRBJ2-1 TRBV12-3/TRBV12-4 many
TGCGCCAGCAGCCAAGACGAATCCCTCGTTGGAAACACCATATATTTT CASSQDESLVGNTIYF NA 16 TRBJ1-3 TRBV4-1 once
TGCGCCAGCAGCCTTTTATCGGTATCCACGGCCAATGAGCAGTTCTTC CASSLLSVSTANEQFF NA 16 TRBJ2-1 TRBV5-1 NA
TGTGCCAGCAGTTCAGCCTCCGTTTGGGGGGGCGGAGAAAATCAGCCCCAGCATTTT CASSSASVWGGGENQPQHF NA 19 TRBJ1-5 TRBV28 many
TGTGCCAGCAGCTTAGGCAATTTGGCATATAGCACAGATACGCAGTATTTT CASSLGNLAYSTDTQYF NA 17 TRBJ2-3 TRBV7-8 few
TGCGCCAGCAGCGCCGGTAGGAACCCAAACACTGAAGCTTTCTTT CASSAGRNPNTEAFF NA 15 TRBJ1-1 TRBV5-1 few
TGTGCCAGCAGTTTCCCGGGACTAGCGGGAGAGCCCGCCACAGATACGCAGTATTTT CASSFPGLAGEPATDTQYF TRBD2 19 TRBJ2-3 TRBV28 NA
TGTGCCAGCAGGGGCAGGCTCGACGGCGTAAATGAAAAACTGTTTTTT CASRGRLDGVNEKLFF NA 16 TRBJ1-4 TRBV27 many
TGTGCCAGCAGTTTCGGAGTCGCGGATACGCAGTATTTT CASSFGVADTQYF NA 13 TRBJ2-3 TRBV28 many
TGTGCCAGCATCGGGGCCGGGAACTATGGCTACACCTTC CASIGAGNYGYTF NA 13 TRBJ1-2 TRBV6-1 many
TGTGCCAGCTCATCCTCGGCCCTTAATCAGCCCCAGCATTTT CASSSSALNQPQHF NA 14 TRBJ1-5 TRBV18 NA
TGTGCCAGCAGCTTAAATTACGGGGCGGTAAAAGATGAGCAGTTCTTC CASSLNYGAVKDEQFF NA 16 TRBJ2-1 TRBV7-3 many
TGTGCCAGCAGTCTGCCAGGACAGGGTCTGTTCTTC CASSLPGQGLFF TRBD1 12 TRBJ2-1 TRBV5-1 few
TGTGCCAGCAGTTACCCGAGCCCCTATGGCTACACCTTC CASSYPSPYGYTF NA 13 TRBJ1-2 TRBV6-2/TRBV6-3 NA
TGTGCCAGCAGTATGGGGCCTAAGAAGGACTTTAGCAATCAGCCCCAGCATTTT CASSMGPKKDFSNQPQHF NA 18 TRBJ1-5 TRBV27 many
TGCGCCAGCAGGACAACCGGGAACCCAGCTGGCGAGCAGTACTTC CASRTTGNPAGEQYF NA 15 TRBJ2-7 TRBV5-1 NA
TGTGCCAGCAGCAAATGGGCGCAAGCGGAGTACGAGCAGTACTTC CASSKWAQAEYEQYF NA 15 TRBJ2-7 TRBV7-2 many